The sequence of this T cell receptor beta chain was determined in a study of blood T cell repertoires in COVID-19. About the study: Samples representing acute and convalescent COVID-19 were sourced from the United States, Italy and Spain. T cells, B-cell-depleted T cells, or PBMCs supplied cDNA or gDNA.

This CDR3 region has 13 residues. V lost 6 bases and J lost 8; bases outside the gene matches: 7. Original data processing: Quantification of nucleated cells was approximated via reference gene primer amplification. Profiled with immunoSEQ multiplex PCR; TCRdb holds only in-frame clones, not every one. D and trimming come from the DNA, and the V and J calls and clone size come from that table. Here the sample spans 180,000 or so clones, around 80% being singletons. What was sequenced was peripheral blood. The clonotype originates from a woman of 80 years or more with active or convalescent COVID-19. The genes are TRBV12-3 or TRBV12-4 and TRBJ1-2; 9 nucleotides agree with TRBD1. The CDR3 DNA is TGTGCCAGCAGGCCCACAGGGGGCCAAGGCTACACCTTC. Translated: CASRPTGGQGYTF.